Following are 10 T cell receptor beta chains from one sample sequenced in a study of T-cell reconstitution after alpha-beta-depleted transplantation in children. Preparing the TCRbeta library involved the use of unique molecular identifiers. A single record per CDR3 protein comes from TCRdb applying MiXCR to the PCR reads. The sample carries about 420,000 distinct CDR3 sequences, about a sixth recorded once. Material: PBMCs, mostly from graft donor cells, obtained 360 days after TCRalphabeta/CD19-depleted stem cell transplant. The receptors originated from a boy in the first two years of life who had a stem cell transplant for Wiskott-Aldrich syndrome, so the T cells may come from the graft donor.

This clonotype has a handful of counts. The DNA of the CDR3 is TGCGCCAGCAGCTTGGTGCCTAGCGGACCAAACACCGGGGAGCTGTTTTTT. Translated: CASSLVPSGPNTGELFF. This rearrangement joins TRBV5-1 to TRBJ2-2, with 7 bases that match TRBD2. With 0 bases clipped from V and 2 bases from J, the junction kept 7 bases outside the gene matches. The CDR3 length is 17 residues. CDR1 and CDR2 from the germline V gene are SGHRS and YFSETQ.

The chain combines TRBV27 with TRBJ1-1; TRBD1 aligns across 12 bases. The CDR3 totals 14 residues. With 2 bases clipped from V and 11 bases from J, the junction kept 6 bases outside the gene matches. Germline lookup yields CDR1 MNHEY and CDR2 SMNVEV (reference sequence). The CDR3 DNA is TGTGCCAGCAGTTTAACAGGGACAGGGGGCAAGGCTTTCTTT. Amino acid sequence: CASSLTGTGGKAFF.

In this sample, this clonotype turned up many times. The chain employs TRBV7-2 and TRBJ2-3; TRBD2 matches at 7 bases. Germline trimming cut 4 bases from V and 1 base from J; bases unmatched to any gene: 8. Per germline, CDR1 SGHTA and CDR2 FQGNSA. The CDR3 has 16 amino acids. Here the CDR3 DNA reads TGTGCCAGCAGCTCCCTTGGGGGGAGGGGCACAGATACGCAGTATTTT. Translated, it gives CASSSLGGRGTDTQYF.

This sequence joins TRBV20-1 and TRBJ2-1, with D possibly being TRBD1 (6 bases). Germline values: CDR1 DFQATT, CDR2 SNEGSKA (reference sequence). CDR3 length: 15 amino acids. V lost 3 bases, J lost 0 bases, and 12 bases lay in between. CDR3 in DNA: TGCAGTGCTAGCTCGGTAGGGGGCTCCTACAATGAGCAGTTCTTC. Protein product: CSASSVGGSYNEQFF.

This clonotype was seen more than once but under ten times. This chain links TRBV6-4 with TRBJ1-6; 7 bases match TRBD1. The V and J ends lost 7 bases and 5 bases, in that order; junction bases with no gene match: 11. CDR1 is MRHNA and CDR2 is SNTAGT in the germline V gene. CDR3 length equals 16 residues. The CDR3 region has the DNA TGTGCCAGCACCCGGATGGGGGGACAGAATAATTCACCCCTCCACTTT. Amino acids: CASTRMGGQNNSPLHF.

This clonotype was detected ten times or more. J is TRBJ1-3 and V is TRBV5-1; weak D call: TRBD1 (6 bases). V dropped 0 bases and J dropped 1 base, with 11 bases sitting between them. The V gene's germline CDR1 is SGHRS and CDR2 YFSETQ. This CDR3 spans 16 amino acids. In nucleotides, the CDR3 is TGCGCCAGCAGCTTGGAACCTCAGGGGTCTGGAAACACCATATATTTT. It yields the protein CASSLEPQGSGNTIYF.

CDR3 in amino acids: CASSLITQYF. The CDR3 coding sequence is TGTGCCAGCAGCTTAATAACTCAGTATTTT. This sequence joins TRBV7-9 and TRBJ2-3, with D unclear. Trimming took 2 bases from V and 12 from J, leaving 6 bases between them. The length of the CDR3 is 10 residues. Germline lookup yields CDR1 SEHNR and CDR2 FQNEAQ (reference sequence).

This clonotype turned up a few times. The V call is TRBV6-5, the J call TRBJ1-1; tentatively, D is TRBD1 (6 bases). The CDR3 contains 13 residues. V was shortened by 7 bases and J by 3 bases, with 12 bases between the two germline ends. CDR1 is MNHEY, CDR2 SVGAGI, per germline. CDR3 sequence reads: CASMANRDTEAFF. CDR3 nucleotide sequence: TGTGCCAGCATGGCAAACAGGGACACTGAAGCTTTCTTT.

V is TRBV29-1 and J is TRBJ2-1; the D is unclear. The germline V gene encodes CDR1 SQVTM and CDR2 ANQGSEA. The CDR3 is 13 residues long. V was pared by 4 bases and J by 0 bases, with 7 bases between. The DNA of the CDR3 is TGCAGCGTTGCAGGCGGCTCCTACAATGAGCAGTTCTTC. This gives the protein CSVAGGSYNEQFF.

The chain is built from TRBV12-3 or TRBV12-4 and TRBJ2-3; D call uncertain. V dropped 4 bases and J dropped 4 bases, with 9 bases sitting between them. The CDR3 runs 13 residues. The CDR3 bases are TGTGCCAGCAGTTCCCATCGGGCAGATACGCAGTATTTT. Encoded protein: CASSSHRADTQYF.